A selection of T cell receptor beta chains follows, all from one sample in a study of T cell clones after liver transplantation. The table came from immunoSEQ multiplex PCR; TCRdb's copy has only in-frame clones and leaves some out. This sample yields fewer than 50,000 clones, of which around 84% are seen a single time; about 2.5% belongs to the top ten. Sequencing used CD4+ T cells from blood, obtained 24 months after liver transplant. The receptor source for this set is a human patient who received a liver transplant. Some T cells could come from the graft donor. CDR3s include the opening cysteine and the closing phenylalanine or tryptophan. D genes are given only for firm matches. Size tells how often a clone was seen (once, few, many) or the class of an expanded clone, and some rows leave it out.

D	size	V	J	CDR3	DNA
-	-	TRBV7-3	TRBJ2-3	CASSLASSADTQYF	TGTGCCAGCAGCCTTGCCTCTAGCGCAGATACGCAGTATTTT
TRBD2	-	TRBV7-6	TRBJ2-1	CASSLGLAGDEQFF	TGTGCCAGCAGCTTAGGGCTAGCGGGGGATGAGCAGTTCTTC
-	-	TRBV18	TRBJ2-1	CASSPPLATSSYNEQFF	TGTGCCAGCTCACCACCCCTAGCGACCAGCTCCTACAATGAGCAGTTCTTC
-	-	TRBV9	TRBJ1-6	CASSVESGGNSPLHF	TGTGCCAGCAGCGTAGAGTCGGGCGGAAATTCACCCCTCCACTTT
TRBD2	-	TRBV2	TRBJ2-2	CASSEVALAGVGGELFF	TGTGCCAGCAGTGAAGTCGCGCTAGCGGGAGTGGGAGGGGAGCTGTTTTTT
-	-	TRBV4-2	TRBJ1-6	CASSQEQVGSPLHF	TGTGCCAGCAGCCAAGAACAGGTGGGATCACCCCTCCACTTT
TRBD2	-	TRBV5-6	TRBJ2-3	CASSFVGGSTDTQYF	TGTGCCAGCAGCTTCGTGGGGGGGAGCACAGATACGCAGTATTTT
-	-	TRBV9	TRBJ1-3	CASSVASRTSGNTIYF	TGTGCCAGCAGCGTAGCTTCCCGTACCTCTGGAAACACCATATATTTT
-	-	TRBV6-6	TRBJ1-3	CASSQQAPGNTIYF	TGTGCCAGCAGTCAACAGGCTCCTGGAAACACCATATATTTT
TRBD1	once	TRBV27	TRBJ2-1	CASSLSVQGAGQFF	TGTGCCAGCAGCCTTAGCGTTCAGGGGGCAGGGCAGTTCTTC
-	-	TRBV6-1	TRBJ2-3	CASLTQTASDTQYF	TGTGCCAGCCTAACCCAGACTGCGTCGGATACGCAGTATTTT
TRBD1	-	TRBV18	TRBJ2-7	CASSPGTAFEQYF	TGTGCCAGCTCACCAGGGACAGCGTTCGAGCAGTACTTC
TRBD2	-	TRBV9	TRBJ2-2	CASSATGGANTGELFF	TGTGCCAGCAGTGCGACCGGGGGGGCAAACACCGGGGAGCTGTTTTTT
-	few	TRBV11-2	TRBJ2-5	CASSRTSTAETQYF	TGTGCCAGCAGTCGTACTTCGACAGCAGAGACCCAGTACTTC
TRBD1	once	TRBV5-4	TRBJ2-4	CASSSPGTGSFGVKNIQYF	TGTGCCAGCAGCAGCCCGGGGACAGGATCTTTTGGGGTCAAAAACATTCAGTACTTC
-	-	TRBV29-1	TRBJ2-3	CSVEGLPTESHTDTQYF	TGCAGCGTTGAAGGGCTACCGACGGAAAGTCACACAGATACGCAGTATTTT
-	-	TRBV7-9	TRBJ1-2	CASSLALSPNGYTF	TGTGCCAGCAGCTTAGCTCTCAGTCCCAATGGCTACACCTTC
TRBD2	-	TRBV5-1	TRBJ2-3	CASGSGASTDTQYF	TGCGCCAGTGGGAGCGGGGCTAGCACAGATACGCAGTATTTT
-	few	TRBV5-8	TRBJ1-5	CASSQSVPQHF	TGTGCCAGCAGCCAATCTGTGCCCCAGCATTTT
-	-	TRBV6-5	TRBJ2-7	CASTPLYGGYEQYF	TGTGCCAGCACCCCACTGTACGGGGGCTACGAGCAGTACTTC